The rows below give T cell receptor beta chains drawn from one sample of a study of shared clonotypes between healthy human individuals. Assay: immunoSEQ multiplex PCR; the TCRdb copy retains only in-frame clones and omits some. The data show about 2,500,000 clones, with just over 90% seen just once and about 0.13% held by the top ten. The sequenced sample was naive CD4+ T cells sorted from blood. The receptors here all came from a man younger than 35 in good health. Each CDR3 is given with its conserved first and last residue. D genes are given only for firm matches. Clone size is stated in some rows and not others, as once, few, many or a class when expanded.

. TRBJ1-4 . TRBV6-1 TGTGCCAGCAAGGAGGGGGGGAAACTGTTTTTT CASKEGGKLFF
. TRBJ1-4 . TRBV6-6 TGTGCCAGCAGTAGGGGCGTCTCGAATGAAAAACTGTTTTTT CASSRGVSNEKLFF
TRBD1 TRBJ1-1 . TRBV18 TGTGCCAGCTCACGGCGGGACAGCACTGAAGCTTTCTTT CASSRRDSTEAFF
. TRBJ2-7 few TRBV7-8 TGTGCCAGCAGTGGCCCGGGGTCCTACGAGCAGTACTTC CASSGPGSYEQYF
. TRBJ2-5 . TRBV29-1 TGCAGCGTCGGACAGGGAGGGTTGGAGACCCAGTACTTC CSVGQGGLETQYF
TRBD2 TRBJ2-6 . TRBV2 TGTGCCAGCAGCCTGGGACTAGCGGGAGAAGGTTCTGGGGCCAACGTCCTGACTTTC CASSLGLAGEGSGANVLTF
. TRBJ2-1 . TRBV28 TGTGCCAGCAGTTTCACGACTGGGTGGTTCTTC CASSFTTGWFF
TRBD1 TRBJ2-7 . TRBV18 TGTGCCAGCTCCCAGATTACAGGGGGCGCTGGTAGCGAGCAGTACTTC CASSQITGGAGSEQYF
. TRBJ1-1 few TRBV30 TGTGCCTGGACCAACCCTAGACGGCAAGAAGCTTTCTTT CAWTNPRRQEAFF
. TRBJ2-7 . TRBV20-1 TGCAGTGCTAGAGACAGTTACGAGCAGTACTTC CSARDSYEQYF
TRBD2 TRBJ2-3 . TRBV6-4 TGTGCCAGCAGTGCTGCGGGAGTTAGCACAGATACGCAGTATTTT CASSAAGVSTDTQYF
TRBD1 TRBJ2-7 once TRBV6-6 TGTGCCAGCAGATGGCCCGGGACAGGCACGGTCGAGCAGTACTTC CASRWPGTGTVEQYF
. TRBJ1-4 . TRBV29-1 TGCAGCGCCCAAGCAGCAACTAATGAAAAACTGTTTTTT CSAQAATNEKLFF
TRBD1 TRBJ1-1 . TRBV19 TGTGCCAGTAGATCCGACGACAGGGGGTTTGCTGAAGCTTTCTTT CASRSDDRGFAEAFF
. TRBJ2-3 . TRBV10-3 TGTGCCATCAGTGAGTCAGCTGCGGAAAATACGCAGTATTTT CAISESAAENTQYF
TRBD1 TRBJ1-4 . TRBV5-1 TGCGCCAGCAGCCCCATCTTGGGGACAGCGGAAAATGAAAAACTGTTTTTT CASSPILGTAENEKLFF
TRBD2 TRBJ2-1 . TRBV19 TGTGCCAGTAGTATCGGGCGCGGGAGGGGGTACAATGAGCAGTTCTTC CASSIGRGRGYNEQFF
. TRBJ1-4 once TRBV30 TGTGCCTGGAGACCCCGGCAGGGCTTCAATGAAAAACTGTTTTTT CAWRPRQGFNEKLFF
TRBD2 TRBJ2-7 . TRBV9 TGTGCCAGCAGCGTACGGGAGGGCTCCTACGAGCAGTACTTC CASSVREGSYEQYF
TRBD1 TRBJ1-1 . TRBV2 TGTGCCAGCACCCCACAGGGGGCCACTGAAGCTTTCTTT CASTPQGATEAFF
TRBD1 TRBJ1-2 once TRBV7-8 TGTGCCAGCAGCTCCCAGGACAGGGTTGGCTACACCTTC CASSSQDRVGYTF
TRBD1 TRBJ1-6 . TRBV7-8 TGTGCCAGCAGCTTACAAGGGGGCGCCTATAATTCACCCCTCCACTTT CASSLQGGAYNSPLHF
. TRBJ2-5 . TRBV7-9 TGTGCCAGCAGCTCCCCCCAAGAGACCCAGTACTTC CASSSPQETQYF
TRBD1 TRBJ1-1 . TRBV10-3 TGTGCCATCAGGGTGGACAGGATGAACACTGAAGCTTTCTTT CAIRVDRMNTEAFF
. TRBJ2-1 . TRBV7-2 TGTGCCAGCAGCTTAGAGCCGAGCAATGAGCAGTTCTTC CASSLEPSNEQFF
TRBD2 TRBJ2-3 . TRBV9 TGTGCCAGCAGCGTAGATCGGGGGGGCATGGATACGCAGTATTTT CASSVDRGGMDTQYF
. TRBJ2-5 . TRBV29-1 TGCAGCGTTGAAGATCGGGGGGCGACCCAAGAGACCCAGTACTTC CSVEDRGATQETQYF
TRBD1 TRBJ2-3 once TRBV13 TGTGCCAGCAGCTTTTTCGACAGGGCTGAAGATACGCAGTATTTT CASSFFDRAEDTQYF
TRBD1 TRBJ1-2 . TRBV5-4 TGTGCCAGCAGCGCCCCAGGGGGCGGGTATGGCTACACCTTC CASSAPGGGYGYTF
. TRBJ2-1 . TRBV6-1 TGTGCCAGCAGTGAAACCGACGATCCCTCCTACAATGAGCAGTTCTTC CASSETDDPSYNEQFF
. TRBJ2-3 . TRBV10-1 TGCGCCAGCAGTGATGGATCTCTAGGAACAGATACGCAGTATTTT CASSDGSLGTDTQYF
. TRBJ2-5 . TRBV29-1 TGCAGCGTTGCGGGGGCATCGGAGACCCAGTACTTC CSVAGASETQYF
. TRBJ2-3 once TRBV6-6 TGTGCCAGCAGAGACAGGTCCCGCACAGATACGCAGTATTTT CASRDRSRTDTQYF
. TRBJ1-5 few TRBV30 TGTGCCTGGAGAGGGACTGGTAGCAATCAGCCCCAGCATTTT CAWRGTGSNQPQHF
. TRBJ1-5 . TRBV19 TGTGCCAGTATGCGGAAGGGACGATATAGCAATCAGCCCCAGCATTTT CASMRKGRYSNQPQHF
. TRBJ1-4 . TRBV30 TGTGCCTGGAGTTTCGGAGGGGCTGAAAAACTGTTTTTT CAWSFGGAEKLFF
TRBD2 TRBJ2-7 . TRBV5-4 TGTGCCAGCAGCTCCCCCGGGACTAGCGCCGCCTACGAGCAGTACTTC CASSSPGTSAAYEQYF
. TRBJ2-5 once TRBV28 TGTGCCAGCACACATACAGGGATCCAAGAGACCCAGTACTTC CASTHTGIQETQYF
. TRBJ1-5 . TRBV27 TGTGCCAGCAGTTTTAGTAGGTTCGGTCAGCCCCAGCATTTT CASSFSRFGQPQHF
. TRBJ2-5 . TRBV18 TGTGCCAGCTCACCAGCCGGACCCACGCAAGAGACCCAGTACTTC CASSPAGPTQETQYF
TRBD2 TRBJ2-1 once TRBV12-5 TGTGCTAGTGGTTTGTCCCTAGCGGGCCACTACAATGAGCAGTTCTTC CASGLSLAGHYNEQFF
. TRBJ2-3 . TRBV6-1 TGTGCCAGCATCTGGAGCCGGGGGATCACAGATACGCAGTATTTT CASIWSRGITDTQYF
. TRBJ2-1 . TRBV5-1 TGCGCCAGCAGCTTGGGCCAGGGGGGCAATGAGCAGTTCTTC CASSLGQGGNEQFF
. TRBJ2-3 . TRBV9 TGTGCCAGCAGCGTTTCGAGCCTTGGGGCAGATACGCAGTATTTT CASSVSSLGADTQYF
TRBD1 TRBJ1-4 . TRBV29-1 TGCAGCGTTCTGATATCTCGACAGGGAAATGAAAAACTGTTTTTT CSVLISRQGNEKLFF
. TRBJ1-5 . TRBV7-6 TGTGCCAGCAGCTTAGGTAACGGCCTAAGCAATCAGCCCCAGCATTTT CASSLGNGLSNQPQHF
TRBD2 TRBJ2-7 . TRBV2 TGTGCCAGCAGTCTATCGGGGGGACTCTACGAGCAGTACTTC CASSLSGGLYEQYF
. TRBJ2-7 once TRBV5-1 TGCGCCAGCAGCTTGGCCCAGAGCTCCTACGAGCAGTACTTC CASSLAQSSYEQYF
. TRBJ1-6 . TRBV28 TGTGCCAGCAGTGGGCAGGACAGTGCCGGTTCACCCCTCCACTTT CASSGQDSAGSPLHF
. TRBJ1-5 . TRBV7-2 TGTGCCAGCAGCTTTAGGAGAAATCAGCCCCAGCATTTT CASSFRRNQPQHF
TRBD2 TRBJ2-7 . TRBV6-5 TGTGCCAGCAGTTATGGGACTAGCTACGAGCAGTACTTC CASSYGTSYEQYF